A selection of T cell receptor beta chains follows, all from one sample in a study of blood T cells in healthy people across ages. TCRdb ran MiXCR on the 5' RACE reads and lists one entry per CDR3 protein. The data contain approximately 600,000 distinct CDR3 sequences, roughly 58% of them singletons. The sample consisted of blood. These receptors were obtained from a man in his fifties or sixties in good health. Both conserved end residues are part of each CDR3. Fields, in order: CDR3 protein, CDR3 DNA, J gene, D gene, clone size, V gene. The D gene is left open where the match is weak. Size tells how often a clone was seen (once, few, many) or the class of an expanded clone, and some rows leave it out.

CDR3aa: CSAKWGLETQYF
CDR3nt: TGCAGCGCCAAATGGGGCCTCGAGACCCAGTACTTC
j_gene: TRBJ2-5
d_gene: -
abundance: -
v_gene: TRBV29-1

CDR3aa: CASSLRGTAKNIQYF
CDR3nt: TGCGCCAGCAGCCTGCGGGGGACAGCCAAAAACATTCAGTACTTC
j_gene: TRBJ2-4
d_gene: TRBD2
abundance: few
v_gene: TRBV4-1

CDR3aa: CASSRQGTSGGETQYF
CDR3nt: TGTGCCAGCAGCCGACAAGGGACTAGCGGGGGGGAGACCCAGTACTTC
j_gene: TRBJ2-5
d_gene: TRBD2
abundance: -
v_gene: TRBV11-2

CDR3aa: CASRANYNEQFF
CDR3nt: TGTGCCAGCAGGGCCAACTACAATGAGCAGTTCTTC
j_gene: TRBJ2-1
d_gene: -
abundance: -
v_gene: TRBV12-3/TRBV12-4

CDR3aa: CASSPSGTINYNEQFF
CDR3nt: TGTGCCAGCAGCCCATCCGGGACTATCAACTACAATGAGCAGTTCTTC
j_gene: TRBJ2-1
d_gene: TRBD2
abundance: -
v_gene: TRBV3-1

CDR3aa: CASSLNEGLNTEAFF
CDR3nt: TGTGCCAGCAGCTTGAATGAGGGCCTGAACACTGAAGCTTTCTTT
j_gene: TRBJ1-1
d_gene: -
abundance: -
v_gene: TRBV7-2

CDR3aa: CSARLQGAHGYTF
CDR3nt: TGCAGTGCTAGACTACAGGGGGCTCATGGCTACACCTTC
j_gene: TRBJ1-2
d_gene: TRBD1
abundance: once
v_gene: TRBV20-1

CDR3aa: CASSEFPNQETQYF
CDR3nt: TGTGCCAGCAGTGAATTTCCCAACCAAGAGACCCAGTACTTC
j_gene: TRBJ2-5
d_gene: -
abundance: -
v_gene: TRBV25-1

CDR3aa: CASSLARADYEQYF
CDR3nt: TGTGCCAGCAGCTTAGCCAGGGCAGACTACGAGCAGTACTTC
j_gene: TRBJ2-7
d_gene: -
abundance: -
v_gene: TRBV11-2

CDR3aa: CASSLRQGIQETQYF
CDR3nt: TGTGCCAGCAGTTTACGTCAGGGGATCCAAGAGACCCAGTACTTC
j_gene: TRBJ2-5
d_gene: -
abundance: few
v_gene: TRBV12-3/TRBV12-4

CDR3aa: CAISESGTGVEYGYTF
CDR3nt: TGTGCCATCAGTGAGTCGGGGACAGGGGTTGAGTATGGCTACACCTTC
j_gene: TRBJ1-2
d_gene: TRBD1
abundance: -
v_gene: TRBV10-3

CDR3aa: CASSPTSGGPETQYF
CDR3nt: TGTGCCAGCAGCCCGACTAGCGGGGGGCCGGAGACCCAGTACTTC
j_gene: TRBJ2-5
d_gene: TRBD2
abundance: few
v_gene: TRBV5-5

CDR3aa: CATRGNQETQYF
CDR3nt: TGTGCCACCAGGGGGAACCAAGAGACCCAGTACTTC
j_gene: TRBJ2-5
d_gene: TRBD1
abundance: -
v_gene: TRBV6-2/TRBV6-3

CDR3aa: CASTAGTKVTGSAYNEQFF
CDR3nt: TGTGCCAGCACCGCCGGGACTAAGGTTACCGGGTCCGCCTACAATGAGCAGTTCTTC
j_gene: TRBJ2-1
d_gene: TRBD2
abundance: -
v_gene: TRBV2

CDR3aa: CSASGAGVRETQYF
CDR3nt: TGCAGTGCTAGTGGGGCAGGGGTCAGGGAGACCCAGTACTTC
j_gene: TRBJ2-5
d_gene: -
abundance: -
v_gene: TRBV20-1

CDR3aa: CASSLRFANTEAFF
CDR3nt: TGTGCCAGCAGCTTACGATTTGCGAACACTGAAGCTTTCTTT
j_gene: TRBJ1-1
d_gene: -
abundance: -
v_gene: TRBV7-2

CDR3aa: CSASPTGAGGYTF
CDR3nt: TGCAGTGCTAGCCCGACAGGGGCGGGAGGCTACACCTTC
j_gene: TRBJ1-2
d_gene: TRBD1
abundance: few
v_gene: TRBV20-1

CDR3aa: CASSPWDRARGETQYF
CDR3nt: TGTGCCAGCAGTCCATGGGACAGGGCGAGGGGAGAGACCCAGTACTTC
j_gene: TRBJ2-5
d_gene: TRBD1
abundance: few
v_gene: TRBV28

CDR3aa: CVSSLGGEQYF
CDR3nt: TGTGTCAGCAGCTTAGGGGGTGAGCAGTACTTC
j_gene: TRBJ2-7
d_gene: -
abundance: -
v_gene: TRBV11-2

CDR3aa: CASSLAPSGEIYNEQFF
CDR3nt: TGCGCCAGCAGCTTGGCCCCTAGCGGGGAAATCTACAATGAGCAGTTCTTC
j_gene: TRBJ2-1
d_gene: TRBD2
abundance: -
v_gene: TRBV5-1

CDR3aa: CATSEGGSSTEAFF
CDR3nt: TGTGCCACCAGTGAGGGGGGCAGCTCCACTGAAGCTTTCTTT
j_gene: TRBJ1-1
d_gene: -
abundance: -
v_gene: TRBV24-1

CDR3aa: CAGSRTQGAASSYNSPLHF
CDR3nt: TGCGCCGGCAGCCGGACCCAGGGAGCAGCGAGCTCCTATAATTCACCCCTCCACTTT
j_gene: TRBJ1-6
d_gene: -
abundance: -
v_gene: TRBV5-1

CDR3aa: CSASPVPTTLEGYTF
CDR3nt: TGCAGTGCTAGCCCAGTCCCTACCACCTTGGAGGGCTACACCTTC
j_gene: TRBJ1-2
d_gene: -
abundance: -
v_gene: TRBV20-1

CDR3aa: CAIRTTGYGANVLTF
CDR3nt: TGTGCCATCAGGACGACAGGGTATGGGGCCAACGTCCTGACTTTC
j_gene: TRBJ2-6
d_gene: TRBD1
abundance: -
v_gene: TRBV10-3

CDR3aa: CASSEGSGVGETQYF
CDR3nt: TGCGCCAGCAGTGAGGGTAGCGGGGTCGGAGAGACCCAGTACTTC
j_gene: TRBJ2-5
d_gene: TRBD2
abundance: -
v_gene: TRBV10-1

CDR3aa: CASSWRGEVPDTQYF
CDR3nt: TGCGCCAGCAGCTGGCGGGGGGAGGTACCAGATACGCAGTATTTT
j_gene: TRBJ2-3
d_gene: TRBD2
abundance: -
v_gene: TRBV5-1

CDR3aa: CASRGTGPFF
CDR3nt: TGCGCCAGCAGAGGGACAGGGCCGTTCTTC
j_gene: TRBJ2-1
d_gene: TRBD1
abundance: many
v_gene: TRBV5-1

CDR3aa: CASSPSDRDGYTF
CDR3nt: TGCGCCAGCAGCCCCTCTGACAGGGATGGCTACACCTTC
j_gene: TRBJ1-2
d_gene: TRBD1
abundance: once
v_gene: TRBV5-1

CDR3aa: CASTFSNYGYTF
CDR3nt: TGTGCCAGCACATTCAGCAACTATGGCTACACCTTC
j_gene: TRBJ1-2
d_gene: -
abundance: -
v_gene: TRBV6-1

CDR3aa: CSVGLNSGNTIYF
CDR3nt: TGCAGCGTTGGCCTGAACTCTGGAAACACCATATATTTT
j_gene: TRBJ1-3
d_gene: -
abundance: -
v_gene: TRBV29-1

CDR3aa: CASSKMSSYNEQFF
CDR3nt: TGTGCCAGCAGCAAAATGAGCTCCTACAATGAGCAGTTCTTC
j_gene: TRBJ2-1
d_gene: -
abundance: few
v_gene: TRBV7-2

CDR3aa: CATSRGGELAKNIQYF
CDR3nt: TGTGCCACCAGCAGAGGAGGGGAACTAGCCAAAAACATTCAGTACTTC
j_gene: TRBJ2-4
d_gene: -
abundance: -
v_gene: TRBV15